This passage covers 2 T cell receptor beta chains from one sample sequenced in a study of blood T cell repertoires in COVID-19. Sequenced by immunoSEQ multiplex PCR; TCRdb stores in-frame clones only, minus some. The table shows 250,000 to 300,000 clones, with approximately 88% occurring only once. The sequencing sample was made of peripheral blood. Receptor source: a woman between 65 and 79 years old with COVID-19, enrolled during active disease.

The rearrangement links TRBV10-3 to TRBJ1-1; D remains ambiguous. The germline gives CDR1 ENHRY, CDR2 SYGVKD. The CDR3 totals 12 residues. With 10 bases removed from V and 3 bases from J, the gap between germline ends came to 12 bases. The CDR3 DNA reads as TGTGCCACACGGGGTTTAGACACTGAAGCTTTCTTT. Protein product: CATRGLDTEAFF.

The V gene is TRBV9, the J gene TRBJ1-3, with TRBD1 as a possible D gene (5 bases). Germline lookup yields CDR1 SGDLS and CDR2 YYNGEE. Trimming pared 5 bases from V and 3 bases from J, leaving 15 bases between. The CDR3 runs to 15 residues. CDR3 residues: CASRAGTEGGNTIYF. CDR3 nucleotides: TGTGCCAGCAGAGCGGGGACCGAAGGTGGAAACACCATATATTTT.